These 24 T cell receptor beta chains were all obtained from the same sample, sequenced in a study of T cells in Graves' hyperthyroidism and ophthalmopathy. Amplified TCR beta CDR3 regions came from RNA transcripts. Using the HTBI primer set, a first-round RT-PCR was run on the TCR CDR3. Via MiXCR, TCRdb re-called the multiplex PCR reads, giving one row per CDR3 protein. The sample shows 660,000 or so distinct CDR3 sequences, less than 25% of them seen only once. Sequenced: blood. Receptors originate from a young man with Graves' ophthalmopathy.

This clonotype was seen at least ten times. The genes are TRBV12-3 or TRBV12-4 and TRBJ1-5, with TRBD1 identical over 7 bases. This CDR3 comprises 15 residues. Trimming removed 1 base from V and 5 bases from J; junction bases left unmatched: 5. CDR3 in amino acids: CASSLDRGGYQPQHF. CDR3 in DNA: TGTGCCAGCAGTTTAGACAGGGGCGGGTATCAGCCCCAGCATTTT.

This clonotype was counted ten times or more. The rearrangement joins TRBV20-1 to TRBJ2-7; possibly TRBD1 for D (7 bases). V was cut by 5 bases and J by 3 bases, with 14 bases left in between. The CDR3 has 13 amino acids. Per the germline V gene, CDR1 is DFQATT and CDR2 is SNEGSKA (reference sequence). CDR3 protein: CSAPTGRLYEQYF. Here the CDR3 DNA reads TGCAGTGCTCCGACAGGGAGGCTCTACGAGCAGTACTTC.

The genes are TRBV5-1 and TRBJ1-2; D is uncertain. The germline V gene encodes CDR1 SGHRS and CDR2 YFSETQ. V lost 0 bases, J lost 0 bases, and 9 bases lay in between. This CDR3 is built from 15 residues. The CDR3: CASSLEPGANYGYTF. The CDR3, as DNA: TGCGCCAGCAGCTTGGAGCCGGGAGCTAACTATGGCTACACCTTC.

In its sample, this clonotype was seen a few times. The V gene is TRBV7-2, the J gene TRBJ2-2; the match to TRBD2 covers 10 bases. The V gene end was trimmed by 5 bases and the J gene end by 4 bases; junction bases not matched to a gene: 7. Per the germline V gene, CDR1 is SGHTA and CDR2 is FQGNSA. The CDR3 sequence is 16 residues long. The DNA for the CDR3 is TGTGCCAGCAGCCAGCGGTCTAGCGGGAGCACCGGGGAGCTGTTTTTT. Protein sequence: CASSQRSSGSTGELFF. Drawing the rest from reference TRBV7-2 and TRBJ2-2, the complete variable domain is GAGVSQSPSNKVTEKGKDVELRCDPISGHTALYWYRQSLGQGLEFLIYFQGNSAPDKSGLPSDRFSAERTGGSVSTLTIQRTQQEDSAVYLCASSQRSSGSTGELFFGEGSRLTVL.

This clonotype was observed a handful of times. This sequence joins TRBV9 and TRBJ1-3, with D perhaps TRBD1 (5 bases). V was cut by 0 bases and J by 3 bases, with 16 bases left in between. CDR1 is SGDLS, CDR2 YYNGEE, per germline. CDR3 length: 17 amino acids. The CDR3 region is CASSVEGVPLSGNTIYF. The CDR3 nucleotides read TGTGCCAGCAGCGTAGAAGGGGTACCTCTAAGTGGAAACACCATATATTTT.

The chain joins TRBV20-1 to TRBJ1-5, with D perhaps matching TRBD1 (6 bases). This CDR3 spans 12 amino acids. Germline V gene data show CDR1 as DFQATT and CDR2 as SNEGSKA (reference sequence). V lost 6 bases, J lost 3 bases, and 9 bases lay in between. In DNA form, the CDR3 reads TGCAGTGCCAACAGGGCCAATCAGCCCCAGCATTTT. This gives the protein CSANRANQPQHF.

This clonotype showed up many times. The CDR3 spells CASSTIRNNQPQHF. As DNA, the CDR3 is TGTGCCAGCAGTACTATTCGAAACAATCAGCCCCAGCATTTT. V gene TRBV2 combines with J gene TRBJ1-5; D gene ambiguous. The ends were cut back, 5 bases at V and 3 bases at J, with 11 bases in the middle. The CDR3 extends over 14 amino acids. The germline CDR1 and CDR2 sequences are SNHLY and FYNNEI.

This clonotype showed up just once. The chain employs TRBV7-9 and TRBJ2-7; TRBD2 matches at 10 bases. V was pared by 3 bases and J by 7 bases, with 6 bases of the junction left unmatched. Germline V gene sequence: CDR1 SEHNR, CDR2 FQNEAQ (reference sequence). The CDR3 contains 14 residues. In DNA, the CDR3 is TGTGCCAGCAGCTTCCTAGCGGGAGTGCAAGAGCAGTACTTC. It codes for CASSFLAGVQEQYF.

This clonotype has just a few counts. The chain joins TRBV5-1 to TRBJ1-4; D remains ambiguous. The length of the CDR3 is 14 residues. Trimming left V 3 bases short and J 4 bases short, with 10 bases between. Germline V gene data show CDR1 as SGHRS and CDR2 as YFSETQ. CDR3 in DNA: TGCGCCAGCAGCTCAAACACGGGTAATGAAAAACTGTTTTTT. This translates into CASSSNTGNEKLFF.

This clonotype was observed a few times. V is TRBV5-1 and J is TRBJ2-1; 8 nucleotides line up with TRBD1. Trimming cost V 4 bases and J 7 bases; bases outside gene matches: 10. The CDR3 consists of 15 residues. The germline gives CDR1 SGHRS, CDR2 YFSETQ. CDR3 loop: CASSVSDRVVNEQFF. The CDR3 DNA is TGCGCCAGCAGCGTGTCGGACAGGGTGGTGAATGAGCAGTTCTTC.

V gene TRBV15 combines with J gene TRBJ2-7; D possibly corresponds to TRBD2 (5 bases). The V end lost 3 bases, the J end lost 1 base, and 13 bases lay between the germline ends. Germline lookup yields CDR1 LNHNV and CDR2 YYDKDF (reference sequence). There are 15 residues in the CDR3. The CDR3: CATSRDPGISYEQYF. In DNA form, the CDR3 reads TGTGCCACCAGCAGGGATCCGGGGATTTCCTACGAGCAGTACTTC. Full variable domain (outside the CDR3, taken from reference TRBV15 and TRBJ2-7): DAMVIQNPRYQVTQFGKPVTLSCSQTLNHNVMYWYQQKSSQAPKLLFHYYDKDFNNEADTPDNFQSRRPNTSFCFLDIRSPGLGDTAMYLCATSRDPGISYEQYFGPGTRLTVT.

This chain uses TRBV6-2 or TRBV6-3 with TRBJ2-7, with a possible D match to TRBD2 (5 bases). Trimming left V 5 bases short and J 6 bases short, with 14 bases between. The length of the CDR3 is 13 residues. CDR1 MNHEY and CDR2 SVGEGT come from the germline V gene. DNA of the CDR3: TGTGCCAGCAGTCCCCGGGGATCTCGCGAGCAGTACTTC. It yields the protein CASSPRGSREQYF.

The rearrangement links TRBV7-9 to TRBJ2-3, with 9 bases fitting TRBD2. The germline CDR1 and CDR2 sequences are SEHNR and FQNEAQ (reference sequence). Losses at the gene ends were 4 bases for V and 3 bases for J; bases not matched to a gene: 11. The CDR3 is 17 residues long. This CDR3 is CASSSKSGTSFTDTQYF. The CDR3 DNA is TGTGCCAGCAGCTCCAAATCCGGGACTAGCTTTACAGATACGCAGTATTTT.

This chain connects TRBV7-2 to TRBJ2-7, with D hard to call. The CDR3 contains 13 residues. CDR1 and CDR2 from the germline V gene are SGHTA and FQGNSA. Trimming took off 5 bases at V and 4 bases at J, with 12 bases between the two ends. This CDR3 reads CASSPNRRYEQYF. The CDR3 DNA sequence: TGTGCCAGCAGCCCAAATCGAAGGTACGAGCAGTACTTC.

This clonotype was observed a few times. Written as DNA, the CDR3 is TGTGCCAGCAGTCGAGGGACAGGGTCCCCCTACGAGCAGTACTTC. Encoded protein: CASSRGTGSPYEQYF. The rearrangement uses TRBV7-9 and TRBJ2-7; the match to TRBD1 covers 9 bases. This CDR3 is built from 15 residues. J was trimmed by 2 bases and V by 6 bases; bases with no gene match: 8. The V gene's germline CDR1 is SEHNR and CDR2 FQNEAQ (reference sequence). The full variable domain, its missing parts supplied by reference TRBV7-9 and TRBJ2-7, is DTGVSQNPRHKITKRGQNVTFRCDPISEHNRLYWYRQTLGQGPEFLTYFQNEAQLEKSRLLSDRFSAERPKGSFSTLEIQRTEQGDSAMYLCASSRGTGSPYEQYFGPGTRLTVT.

This clonotype has ten or more counts. The chain joins TRBV2 to TRBJ2-3; D could derive from TRBD1 or TRBD2 (5 bases each). The germline V and J ends were trimmed by 5 bases and 2 bases, with 8 bases remaining between them. The germline V gene has CDR1 SNHLY and CDR2 FYNNEI. The CDR3 spans 13 residues. CDR3 region: CASSTGTTDTQYF. The CDR3 DNA follows: TGTGCCAGCAGTACCGGGACCACAGATACGCAGTATTTT.

The genes are TRBV12-3 or TRBV12-4 and TRBJ2-1; no clear D gene. The CDR3 has 13 amino acids. The germline V and J ends were trimmed by 3 bases and 8 bases, with 11 bases remaining between them. The CDR3 loop reads CASSFVGRDEQFF. As DNA, the CDR3 is TGTGCCAGCAGTTTTGTGGGCCGCGATGAGCAGTTCTTC.

This chain joins TRBV6-2 or TRBV6-3 and TRBJ2-4; 9 nucleotides align to TRBD2. The CDR3 consists of 15 residues. V lost 8 bases and J lost 2; bases outside the gene matches: 7. The V gene's germline CDR1 is MNHEY and CDR2 SVGEGT. The CDR3 DNA reads TGTGCCAGCGGTAGCGGGGGCGCGTCCAAAAACATTCAGTACTTC. It is translated as CASGSGGASKNIQYF.

This clonotype appeared a few times. The chain carries TRBV6-1 and TRBJ1-2; 9 bases match TRBD1. Trimming took 5 bases from V and 8 from J; bases not matched to a gene: 9. This CDR3 is built from 14 residues. Germline V CDR1 and CDR2: MNHNS, SASEGT. The CDR3 reads CASSSHRGLGGYTF. CDR3 nucleotides: TGTGCCAGCAGTTCCCACAGGGGGCTAGGAGGCTACACCTTC.

This clonotype was detected ten times or more. V and J are TRBV11-2 and TRBJ2-7; D call uncertain. The ends were cut back, 0 bases at V and 6 bases at J, with 9 bases in the middle. The CDR3 is 13 residues long. Per the germline V gene, CDR1 is SGHAT and CDR2 is FQNNGV. CDR3 nucleotides: TGTGCCAGCAGCTTAGAGCTTCTCCTCGAGCAGTACTTC. As protein: CASSLELLLEQYF.

The chain joins TRBV5-1 to TRBJ2-7; D is possibly TRBD2 (6 bases). The length of the CDR3 is 13 residues. The V end lost 4 bases, the J end lost 5 bases, and 13 bases lay between the germline ends. Germline CDR1 SGHRS, CDR2 YFSETQ. CDR3 residues: CASSTPGAHEQYF. The CDR3 DNA reads as TGCGCCAGCAGCACACCGGGAGCCCACGAGCAGTACTTC.

The CDR3 DNA is TGTGCCAGCAGTCGAAGCCGACAGGCTTTGGTGCCCCAGCATTTT. It is translated as CASSRSRQALVPQHF. This rearrangement joins TRBV2 to TRBJ1-5; perhaps TRBD1 as D (6 bases). Per germline, CDR1 SNHLY and CDR2 FYNNEI. V lost 5 bases, J lost 9 bases, and 20 bases lay in between. The CDR3 loop spans 15 amino acids.

This clonotype was counted a few times. The rearrangement links TRBV27 to TRBJ2-1; 9 bases are shared with TRBD2. Germline CDR1 is MNHEY and CDR2 is SMNVEV (reference sequence). The CDR3 is 15 amino acids. Trimming cost V 3 bases and J 10 bases; bases outside gene matches: 10. The DNA for the CDR3 is TGTGCCAGCAGTTTCCTAGCGGGATCCGGGGGCGAGCAGTTCTTC. Translating gives CASSFLAGSGGEQFF.

This clonotype showed up many times. The chain uses TRBV6-2 or TRBV6-3 and TRBJ2-3; 13 bases are a match to TRBD2. Trimming took 5 bases from V and 2 from J; bases not matched to a gene: 10. Germline loops: CDR1 MNHEY, CDR2 SVGEGT. This CDR3 region has 18 residues. Here the CDR3 reads CASSRRGGLAGNTDTQYF. CDR3 DNA sequence: TGTGCCAGCAGTCGCCGGGGGGGACTAGCGGGAAACACAGATACGCAGTATTTT.